This T cell receptor beta chain was obtained from a study of CD8 T cells in Susac syndrome. V was pared by 5 bases and J by 4 bases, with 11 bases between. This CDR3 is 13 amino acids long. Germline V gene sequence: CDR1 PRHDT, CDR2 FYEKMQ (reference sequence). RNA totalling roughly 0.5 to 1 ug underwent reverse transcription with random hexamers. One entry per CDR3 protein, called by TCRdb with MiXCR from the immunoSEQ multiplex PCR reads. Of approximately 150,000 distinct CDR3 sequences listed, around 96% are singletons. Sequencing of TCR beta was performed on blood CD8+ T cells and on blood CD4+ T cells.

Specimen: CD4+ T cells from PBMCs. The receptor's source is a human donor with multiple sclerosis. The J gene is TRBJ2-5, the V gene TRBV13; possible D gene TRBD2, 5 bases. CDR3 amino acids: CASSNLGRETQYF. The DNA for the CDR3 is TGTGCCAGCAGCAATCTAGGGAGAGAGACCCAGTACTTC.